The TCR beta chain described here comes from a study of blood T cells in healthy people across ages. The second PCR ran about 6 to 12 cycles with a sample-barcoded 5' primer and J-beta primers. TCRdb itself ran the 5' RACE reads through MiXCR, one entry per CDR3 protein. The table has some 1.7 million distinct CDR3 sequences, over 25% seen once. The CDR3 is made up of 15 amino acids. Germline CDR1 LGHNA, CDR2 YSLEER. Worth noting for this clonotype: Its antigen is undetermined. At one of its ends the junction is not consistent with the germline gene, which may arise from a read error.

General study points: Higher diversity, along with more naive CD4+ cells, distinguished long-lived donors from aged donors. The fall in TCR beta diversity per million T cells was roughly linear with age.

The sequenced sample consisted of blood. The chain has TRBV4-3 and TRBJ1-2; tentatively, D is TRBD1 (5 bases). The origin of this receptor is a woman aged 25 to 39 in good health. The CDR3 here is CASSRGDGGPYGCTF. The CDR3 nucleotides read TGCGCCAGCAGCCGAGGCGACGGGGGACCGTATGGCTGCACCTTC.